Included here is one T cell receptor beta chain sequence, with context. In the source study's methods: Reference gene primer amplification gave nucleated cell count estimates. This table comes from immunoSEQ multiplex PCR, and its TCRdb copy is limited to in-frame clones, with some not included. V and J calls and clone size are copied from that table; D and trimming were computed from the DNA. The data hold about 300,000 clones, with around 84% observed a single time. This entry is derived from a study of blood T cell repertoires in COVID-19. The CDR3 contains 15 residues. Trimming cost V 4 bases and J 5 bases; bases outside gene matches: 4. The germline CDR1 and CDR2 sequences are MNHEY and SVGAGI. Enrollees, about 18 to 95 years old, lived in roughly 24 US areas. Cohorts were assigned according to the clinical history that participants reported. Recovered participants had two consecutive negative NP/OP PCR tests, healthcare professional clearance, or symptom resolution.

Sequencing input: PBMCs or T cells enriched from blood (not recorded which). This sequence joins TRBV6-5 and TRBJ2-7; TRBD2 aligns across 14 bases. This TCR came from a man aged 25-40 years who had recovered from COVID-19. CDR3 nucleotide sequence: TGTGCCAGCAGTTCGCCGGGACTAGCGGGAGACGAGCAGTACTTC. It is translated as CASSSPGLAGDEQYF.